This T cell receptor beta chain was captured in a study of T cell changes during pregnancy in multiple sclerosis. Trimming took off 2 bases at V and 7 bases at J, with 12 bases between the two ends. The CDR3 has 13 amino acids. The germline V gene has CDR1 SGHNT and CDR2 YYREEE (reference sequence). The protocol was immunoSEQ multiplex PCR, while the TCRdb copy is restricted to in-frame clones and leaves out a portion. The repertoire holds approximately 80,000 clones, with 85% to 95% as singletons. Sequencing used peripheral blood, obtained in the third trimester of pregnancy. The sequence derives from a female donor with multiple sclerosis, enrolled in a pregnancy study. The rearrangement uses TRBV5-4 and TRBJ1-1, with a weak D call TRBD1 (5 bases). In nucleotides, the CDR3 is TGTGCCAGCAGCTTTCCCCCGGGGGTTGAAGCTTTCTTT. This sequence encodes CASSFPPGVEAFF.